The clone carrying this T cell receptor beta chain was observed a few times. Its antigen is not known. CDR1 is LNHDA and CDR2 is SQIVND in the germline V gene (reference sequence). This CDR3 contains 15 residues. Trimming shortened V by 3 bases and J by 3 bases, and 12 bases separated the two germline ends. This specimen comes from a study of T cell repertoires in cytomegalovirus infection. Study in general: Through public TCR beta signatures, both CMV infection and matching HLA type were indicated. Findings and caveats of the study: Summed frequency of shared TCR beta families picked out CMV carriers who also had the relevant HLA. HLA-C-restricted CMV clonotypes gave the most frequent clonotype in two of eight donors.

TCRdb ran MiXCR on the reads and lists one entry per CDR3 protein. The table has 560,000 or so distinct CDR3 sequences, 15% to 20% seen once. The sequenced material came from CD8+ T cells from PBMCs. V and J are TRBV19 and TRBJ1-5; D not certain. This receptor was taken from a human donor in good health (CMV status not recorded). Some clones in this sample may be carry-over from other donors' samples. In nucleotides, the CDR3 is TGTGCCAGTAGTATCTCCGACGGATACAATCAGCCCCAGCATTTT. Its translation: CASSISDGYNQPQHF.